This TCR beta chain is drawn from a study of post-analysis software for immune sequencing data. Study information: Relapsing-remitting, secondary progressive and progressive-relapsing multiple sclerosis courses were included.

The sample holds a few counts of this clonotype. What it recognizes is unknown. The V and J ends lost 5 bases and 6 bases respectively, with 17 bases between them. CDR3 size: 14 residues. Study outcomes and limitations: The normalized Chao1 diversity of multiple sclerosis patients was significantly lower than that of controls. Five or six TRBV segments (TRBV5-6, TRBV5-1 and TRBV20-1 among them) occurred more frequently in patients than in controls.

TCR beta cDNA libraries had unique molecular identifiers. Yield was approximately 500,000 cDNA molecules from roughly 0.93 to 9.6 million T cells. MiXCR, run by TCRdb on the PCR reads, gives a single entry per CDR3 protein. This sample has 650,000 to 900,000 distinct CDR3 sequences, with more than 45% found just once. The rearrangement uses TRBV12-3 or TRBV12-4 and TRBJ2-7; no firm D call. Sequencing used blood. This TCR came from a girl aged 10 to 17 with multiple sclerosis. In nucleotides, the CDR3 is TGTGCCAGCAGTGCTTCCGGTCGAGGTGCCGAGCAGTACTTC. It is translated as CASSASGRGAEQYF.